Described below is a single T cell receptor (beta chain) sequence and its context. Its target is not known. This record comes from a study of neurological immune-mediated disorders. The CDR3 covers 16 residues. V gave up 2 bases and J gave up 0 bases, with 11 bases separating them. Source material was 2 million unsorted PBMCs, stored at -80 °C in RNAlater. The study, taken as a whole, reports: No link was found between any clinical or MRI feature and the multiple sclerosis repertoire cluster. No CDR3 amino acid sequences recurred among expanded clones across subjects, suggesting private repertoires in all groups.

MiXCR, applied by TCRdb to the 5' RACE reads, yields one record per CDR3 protein. Among more than 20,000 distinct CDR3 sequences, more than 2% were seen once, and the ten largest hold about 2.3%. This TCR was sampled from a woman aged 50 to 65 with multiple sclerosis. Sequencing was performed on PBMCs. The chain joins TRBV12-3 or TRBV12-4 to TRBJ2-1; maybe TRBD2 (5 bases). CDR3 in DNA: TGTGCCAGCAGTTTACGGGATGGGAACTCCTACAATGAGCAGTTCTTC. This sequence encodes CASSLRDGNSYNEQFF.